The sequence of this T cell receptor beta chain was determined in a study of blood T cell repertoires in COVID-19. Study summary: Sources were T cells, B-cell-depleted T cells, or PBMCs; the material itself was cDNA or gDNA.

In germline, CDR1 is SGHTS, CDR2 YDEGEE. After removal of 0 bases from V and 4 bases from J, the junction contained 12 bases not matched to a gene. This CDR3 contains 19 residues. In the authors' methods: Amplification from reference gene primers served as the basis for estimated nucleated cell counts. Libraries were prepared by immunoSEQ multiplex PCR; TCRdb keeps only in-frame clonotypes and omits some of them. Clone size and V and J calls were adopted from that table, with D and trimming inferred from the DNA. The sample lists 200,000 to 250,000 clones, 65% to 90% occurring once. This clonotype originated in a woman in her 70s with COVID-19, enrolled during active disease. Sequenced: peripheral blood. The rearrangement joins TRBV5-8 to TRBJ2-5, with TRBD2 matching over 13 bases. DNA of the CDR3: TGTGCCAGCAGCTTGGAAAGGACTAGCGGGAGAGGATGGCGAGAGACCCAGTACTTC. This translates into CASSLERTSGRGWRETQYF.